These 21 T cell receptor beta chains originate from one sample sequenced in a study of T-cell memory formation after mild COVID-19. TCRdb reprocessed the 5' RACE reads via MiXCR and lists one record per CDR3 protein. The sample carries 250,000 to 350,000 distinct CDR3 sequences, around a sixth recorded once. The source material was PBMCs or a T cell subset sorted from them (not recorded which). Every receptor here comes from a man younger than 35 who had mild COVID-19 (a few samples of this study predate the infection). Cell type and time point are not known.

The table lists this clonotype with many counts. The gene calls are TRBV7-3 and TRBJ2-2, with 7 bases aligning to TRBD2. Germline V gene sequence: CDR1 SGHTA, CDR2 FQGTGA. The CDR3 spans 16 residues. Trimming removed 1 base from V and 5 bases from J; junction bases left unmatched: 7. The CDR3 loop is CASSLIGGMGTGELFF. The DNA for the CDR3 is TGTGCCAGCAGCTTAATCGGGGGGATGGGGACCGGGGAGCTGTTTTTT.

This clonotype was picked up a small number of times. CDR3 loop: CSARATGRVTEAFF. The CDR3 coding sequence is TGCAGTGCTAGAGCGACAGGGAGGGTCACTGAAGCTTTCTTT. The chain has TRBV20-1 and TRBJ1-1; 7 bases are shared with TRBD1. This CDR3 has 14 amino acids. Germline assignment: CDR1 DFQATT and CDR2 SNEGSKA (reference sequence). Trimming took 1 base from V and 4 from J; bases not matched to a gene: 6.

Only a few counts were recorded for this clonotype. The gene calls are TRBV5-1 and TRBJ1-1, with 9 bases lining up with TRBD1. The CDR3 spans 15 residues. The V gene end was trimmed by 1 base and the J gene end by 5 bases; junction bases not matched to a gene: 6. Germline V gene lookup returns CDR1 SGHRS and CDR2 YFSETQ. The CDR3 DNA reads as TGCGCCAGCAGCTTGACAGGGGGCGAGGGGACTGAAGCTTTCTTT. Translated: CASSLTGGEGTEAFF.

This clonotype has more than one count but fewer than ten. V usage is TRBV6-2 or TRBV6-3 and J usage is TRBJ2-2; 12 nucleotides agree with TRBD2. In germline, CDR1 is MNHEY, CDR2 SVGEGT. V shed 5 bases and J 2 bases; nucleotides not matched to a gene: 6. The CDR3 runs 17 residues. The CDR3 nucleotides read TGTGCCAGCAGTCCGGGACTAGCGGGCCAAAACACCGGGGAGCTGTTTTTT. Protein sequence: CASSPGLAGQNTGELFF.

This clonotype was seen a few times. The chain carries TRBV7-9 and TRBJ1-6; no definite D call. Trimming pared 4 bases from V and 5 bases from J, leaving 9 bases between. The CDR3 runs 14 residues. Looked up from germline, CDR1 is SEHNR and CDR2 is FQNEAQ (reference sequence). The CDR3 nucleotides are TGTGCCAGCAGCTGGCTCGGAAATAATTCACCCCTCCACTTT. Residues: CASSWLGNNSPLHF. The full variable domain, rest sourced from reference TRBV7-9 and TRBJ1-6, is DTGVSQNPRHKITKRGQNVTFRCDPISEHNRLYWYRQTLGQGPEFLTYFQNEAQLEKSRLLSDRFSAERPKGSFSTLEIQRTEQGDSAMYLCASSWLGNNSPLHFGNGTRLTVT.

This clonotype was recorded a few times. The genes are TRBV7-9 and TRBJ2-3; D perhaps matches TRBD2 (6 bases). V lost 5 bases to trimming and J lost 1 base, with 19 bases between them. Germline V gives CDR1 SEHNR, CDR2 FQNEAQ (reference sequence). The length of the CDR3 is 17 residues. The CDR3 region has the DNA TGTGCCAGCAGCGCCACCCAGGCGGGACTGCGCACAGATACGCAGTATTTT. Amino acids: CASSATQAGLRTDTQYF.

This clonotype was counted many times. The rearrangement uses TRBV5-1 and TRBJ1-4; D might be TRBD1 (6 bases). The CDR3 consists of 14 residues. Looked up from germline, CDR1 is SGHRS and CDR2 is YFSETQ. Between the trimmed V and J ends, which lost 3 bases and 5 bases, there was a span of 11 bases. The CDR3 region is CASSSTGINEKLFF. CDR3 coding DNA: TGCGCCAGCAGCTCGACAGGCATCAATGAAAAACTGTTTTTT. Combining the CDR3 with reference TRBV5-1 and TRBJ1-4 gives the whole variable domain KAGVTQTPRYLIKTRGQQVTLSCSPISGHRSVSWYQQTPGQGLQFLFEYFSETQRNKGNFPGRFSGRQFSNSRSEMNVSTLELGDSALYLCASSSTGINEKLFFGSGTQLSVL.

This clonotype was counted many times. The chain employs TRBV18 and TRBJ2-1; TRBD2 agrees at 10 bases. The V gene end was trimmed by 2 bases and the J gene end by 3 bases; junction bases not matched to a gene: 1. This CDR3 has 15 amino acids. In germline, CDR1 is KGHSH, CDR2 LQKENI. CDR3 in DNA: TGTGCCAGCTCACCATTAGCGGGGGGCTACAATGAGCAGTTCTTC. Translation gives CASSPLAGGYNEQFF.

This sequence joins TRBV11-2 and TRBJ2-7; 9 bases agree with TRBD1. The CDR3 covers 15 residues. J gave up 2 bases and V 1 base, and 3 bases lay outside the gene matches. From germline, CDR1 is SGHAT and CDR2 FQNNGV. The DNA of the CDR3 is TGTGCCAGCAGCTTAGTAGGGACAGGGACCTACGAGCAGTACGTC. Its translation is CASSLVGTGTYEQYV.

The table lists this clonotype with many counts. The chain links TRBV6-5 to TRBJ1-6; tentatively, D is TRBD1 (5 bases). Germline assignment: CDR1 MNHEY and CDR2 SVGAGI. The V and J ends lost 2 bases and 7 bases respectively, with 9 bases between them. This CDR3 contains 14 residues. For the CDR3, the DNA is TGTGCCAGCAGTTACGCGGGGGACAATTCACCCCTCCACTTT. Translated: CASSYAGDNSPLHF.

In its sample, this clonotype was seen a few times. The chain links TRBV29-1 to TRBJ2-2, with D possibly being TRBD1 or TRBD2 (6 bases each). Germline CDR1 reads SQVTM; CDR2 reads ANQGSEA. The CDR3 length is 12 residues. Trimming shortened V by 7 bases and J by 7 bases, and 13 bases separated the two germline ends. The CDR3 DNA sequence: TGCAGCGCCTTCGGGGGCAACGGGGAGCTGTTTTTT. Protein sequence: CSAFGGNGELFF.

In this sample, this clonotype turned up many times. The genes are TRBV7-6 and TRBJ2-2; no definite D call. V was shortened by 1 base and J by 0 bases, with 12 bases between the two germline ends. The CDR3 is made up of 17 amino acids. The V gene's germline CDR1 is SGHVS and CDR2 FNYEAQ. The CDR3 sequence: CASSLEGRISNTGELFF. CDR3 bases: TGTGCCAGCAGCTTAGAAGGGCGGATCTCGAACACCGGGGAGCTGTTTTTT.

The J gene is TRBJ2-7, the V gene TRBV7-6; TRBD1 aligns across 7 bases. CDR1 and CDR2 (germline): SGHVS, FNYEAQ. The CDR3 is made up of 14 amino acids. Trimming took 4 bases from V and 4 from J; bases not matched to a gene: 7. The CDR3 DNA is TGTGCCAGCAGCTCGACAGGGTTCGATTACGAGCAGTACTTC. Its protein is CASSSTGFDYEQYF.

The V and J genes are TRBV3-1 and TRBJ1-1; 8 bases match TRBD1. The CDR3 loop spans 15 amino acids. CDR1 is LGHDT, CDR2 YNNKEL, per germline (reference sequence). After removal of 3 bases from V and 7 bases from J, the junction contained 10 bases not matched to a gene. For the CDR3, the DNA is TGTGCCAGCAGCCATAGACAGGGGCTGGCTGGTGAAGCTTTCTTT. It yields the protein CASSHRQGLAGEAFF.

The chain is built from TRBV9 and TRBJ2-3; D may be TRBD1 (6 bases). The CDR3 has 15 residues. Trimming left V 0 bases short and J 4 bases short, with 12 bases between. CDR1 is SGDLS and CDR2 is YYNGEE in the germline V gene. The CDR3 is CASSVGGGRPDTQYF. CDR3 nucleotide sequence: TGTGCCAGCAGCGTAGGTGGGGGCCGCCCAGATACGCAGTATTTT.

This clonotype was observed a handful of times. The chain recombines TRBV12-3 or TRBV12-4 with TRBJ1-6, with D unclear. The CDR3 totals 14 residues. V lost 4 bases and J lost 7, with 11 bases in between. The CDR3 is CASSSSVRNSPLHF. The CDR3 nucleotides are TGTGCCAGCAGTTCCTCTGTCAGAAATTCACCCCTCCACTTT.

The chain recombines TRBV25-1 with TRBJ1-5; D is uncertain. Per germline, CDR1 MGHDK and CDR2 SYGVNS. V lost 4 bases, J lost 1 base, and 14 bases lay in between. The CDR3 extends over 16 amino acids. The chain's CDR3 is CASSGGGPTSNQPQHF. The CDR3 nucleotides are TGTGCCAGCAGTGGTGGCGGTCCGACGAGCAATCAGCCCCAGCATTTT.

This clonotype has only a few counts. The chain is built from TRBV29-1 and TRBJ2-7; 8 bases fit TRBD1. The CDR3 loop spans 17 amino acids. J lost 2 bases, V lost 6 bases, and 18 bases had no gene match. CDR1 is SQVTM, CDR2 ANQGSEA, per germline. CDR3 in DNA: TGCAGCGTCACCTCCGCGTTGGGGGGACAGGAACCCTACGAGCAGTACTTC. Amino acid sequence: CSVTSALGGQEPYEQYF.

DNA for the CDR3: TGTGCCAGCAGTGGAGGGGGTACGCAGTATTTT. Its protein product is CASSGGGTQYF. The V gene is TRBV12-3 or TRBV12-4, the J gene TRBJ2-3; D possibly matches TRBD1 or TRBD2 (6 bases each). This CDR3 has 11 residues. V lost 5 bases and J 8 bases, leaving 8 bases between the germline ends.

This chain joins TRBV3-1 and TRBJ2-2; D unclear. Germline CDR1 is LGHDT and CDR2 is YNNKEL (reference sequence). Between the trimmed V and J ends, which lost 1 base and 1 base, there was a span of 13 bases. This CDR3 has 17 residues. In nucleotides, the CDR3 is TGTGCCAGCAGCCAAGCTAAACTGGTGGAGAACACCGGGGAGCTGTTTTTT. Translation gives CASSQAKLVENTGELFF.

This clonotype was counted only a few times. This rearrangement joins TRBV7-8 to TRBJ1-5, with D perhaps TRBD1 (5 bases). The CDR3 sequence is 16 residues long. V was trimmed by 1 base and J by 5 bases, leaving 15 bases between them. Germline V gene sequence: CDR1 SGHVS, CDR2 FQNEAQ. CDR3 sequence (DNA): TGTGCCAGCAGCTTAGAGGGGTGGGCCGTTGATCAGCCCCAGCATTTT. Protein: CASSLEGWAVDQPQHF.